This T cell receptor beta chain was documented in a study of Graves' ophthalmopathy and Graves' hyperthyroidism listed by TCRdb under 2018. Notes on the research overall: Peripheral blood samples were taken at the time of initial diagnosis, before any treatment was given. The roughly 91 discovery patients were randomly divided into training and test sets at a 7:3 ratio. T-cell repertoires of thyroid tissue and blood were compared in several hyperthyroidism patients. Following sample collection, hyperthyroidism patients were given methimazole at a starting dose of 30 mg daily, and ophthalmopathy patients were given high-dose intravenous methylprednisolone. TCR beta repertoire signatures were used to distinguish Graves' ophthalmopathy from Graves' hyperthyroidism and to predict progression to ophthalmopathy. An independent validation cohort was composed of approximately 18 hyperthyroidism patients and some 16 patients who later progressed from hyperthyroidism to ophthalmopathy. To explore V-J signatures that separate ophthalmopathy from hyperthyroidism, a discovery set of approximately 100 patients was enrolled, consisting of about 45 with ophthalmopathy and approximately 57 with stable hyperthyroidism. In total, approximately 140 blood samples were TCR-sequenced: 40 to 45 ophthalmopathy, around 75 hyperthyroidism and 17 hyperthyroidism-to-ophthalmopathy patients. Overall results and qualifications from the work: In validation, the model predicted ophthalmopathy progression with 70.59% sensitivity and roughly 72% specificity; some 13 predicted patients were CT-confirmed with GO in a median of 6.5 months. Most of the expanded thyroid clonotypes with a frequency above 0.001 were also detected in blood, and it was suggested that the thyroid immune response may be reflected by blood repertoires. In cross-validation, the 13-signature model distinguished ophthalmopathy from stable hyperthyroidism with 85% to 90% sensitivity and about 84% specificity, and in the test set the corresponding values were approximately 80% and 75%. No statistical method was used to set the sample size in advance, and the investigators knew which group each participant was assigned to.

CDR1 and CDR2 are drawn from the germline V gene (reference sequence): SEHNR, FQNEAQ. Relative to germline, V is missing 7 bases and J is missing 6 bases, with 9 bases of the junction outside any gene match. Including the terminal cysteine and phenylalanine, the CDR3 comprises 13 residues. Just the 39-base CDR3 DNA is kept, in frame starting at base 1. The ophthalmopathy patients had moderately to severely active disease, with a Clinical Activity Score of 3 or higher, a NOSPECS grade of 4 or higher, and a disease duration of less than 3 months. Patients were excluded if they had other autoimmune diseases, uncontrolled infections, pregnancy or lactation. Diagnosis was based on clinical symptoms, serum thyroxine, TRAb, thyroid ultrasound and orbital computed tomography. PBMCs were isolated from 10 ml of fresh peripheral blood by Ficoll-Paque density gradient centrifugation. Total RNA was extracted with Trizol reagent and quality-checked on an Agilent 2100 Bioanalyzer.

For repertoire sequencing, TCR beta CDR3 regions were amplified from RNA transcripts. HTBI primers and the Qiagen OneStep RT-PCR kit were used in a first-round RT-PCR, which was followed by a second-round multiplex PCR, size selection and purification. Libraries were sequenced paired-end with 100 bp reads on an Illumina HiSeq2000. On the study's bioinformatics: Reads were processed with SOAPnuke, discarding reads with adapters, uncalled bases, mean Phred below 15, or no exact constant-primer or identifier match. COPE v1.2.5 was used to merge high-quality paired reads. Each unique nucleotide sequence was defined as a clonotype, and clonotypes were aligned to IMGT TRB V, D and J references with MiTCR v1.1. Only V-J combinations with frequency above 0.0001 were analysed, covering more than 99% of repertoires. For each V-J combination, a TCR clonal expansion and chaos score was defined as F50 clonal expansion divided by the chaos observed in the TCRdist matrix. Welch's t-statistics and random forest were used to reduce features to approximately 13 V-J combinations, which were fed into a naive Bayes classifier. The Morisita-Horn index was used to measure how similar the thyroid and blood repertoires were. TCRdb itself trimmed the public reads at Q25 with fastp, ran MiXCR and retained productive beta chains. Each CDR3 protein gets just one entry, which takes the most common genes and DNA from the rows behind it. The authors' filters were not applied to this entry. Here the sample has about 200,000 distinct CDR3 sequences; less than 30% occur a single time. The ten most abundant clones make up 8.5% to 9.5% of the sample.

This clonotype was seen ten or more times. Its antigen target is currently unknown. Per-base quality was not reported, and no clone a single base away is much larger than it. Recombination joined TRBV7-9 with TRBJ2-7, with 7 bases aligning to TRBD2. Sequenced material: peripheral blood. The sequence derives from a man aged 50 or older with Graves' ophthalmopathy. Donor details come from another sample of the same person, matched by shared clones. The DNA sequence reads TGTGCCAGCAACCTGAGAGCGGGAAGCGAGCAGTACTTC. Its protein product is CASNLRAGSEQYF.